The sequence of this T cell receptor (beta chain) was determined in a study of blood T cell repertoires in COVID-19. Here immunoSEQ multiplex PCR was the method, and the copy in TCRdb shows in-frame clones only, minus some. The data show about 120,000 clones, roughly 87% seen once. The CDR3 runs to 18 residues. V trimming: 1 base; J trimming: 3 bases; junction bases outside the gene matches: 5. The germline V gene has CDR1 MDHEN and CDR2 SYDVKM. The V and J genes are TRBV28 and TRBJ2-3; 15 nucleotides align to TRBD2. The sequence was collected from a man older than 75 with acute or convalescent COVID-19. The sequenced material came from peripheral blood. The CDR3 sequence is CASSLSTGLAGGTDTQYF. The CDR3 bases are TGTGCCAGCAGTTTATCCACGGGACTAGCGGGAGGTACAGATACGCAGTATTTT. Variable domain in full (rest from reference TRBV28 and TRBJ2-3): DVKVTQSSRYLVKRTGEKVFLECVQDMDHENMFWYRQDPGLGLRLIYFSYDVKMKEKGDIPEGYSVSREKKERFSLILESASTNQTSMYLCASSLSTGLAGGTDTQYFGPGTRLTVL.